This TCR beta chain is drawn from a study of breast tumors, draining lymph nodes, adjacent tissues (dated by TCRdb to 2016 to 2018). In terms of the full investigation: The study compared TCR beta repertoires across tumor, adjacent nontumor tissue and axillary lymph nodes from breast cancer patients. The study was designed to assess the relationships and possible T-cell exchange between tumor, surrounding tissue and draining lymph node repertoires in human breast cancer. The paper's findings and limits, for the study overall: The study presented the conclusion that tumor T cells originate in lymph nodes as consistent with a hypothesis, not as something directly demonstrated. Tumor T-cell repertoires showed less diversity than lymph node repertoires and more diversity than nontumor tissue repertoires, and tumor T-cell repertoires showed preferential V and J gene usage. In luminal-like breast cancer, tumor and nontumor tissue repertoires resembled each other significantly more than in basal-like breast cancer. A scenario in which most tumor T cells derive from the lymph node and then expand within tumor tissue was judged to be consistent with the data.

Lymph node samples came from the axillary draining lymph nodes of breast cancer patients. Turning to this clonotype: What antigen it recognizes has not been identified. Base qualities are missing; no much larger clone stands one base away.

After removal of 0 bases from V and 10 bases from J, the junction retains 5 bases not matched to a gene. The CDR3 starts with the cysteine, ends with the phenylalanine, and has 16 residues. Just CDR3 DNA is preserved here, 48 bases in frame from base 1. The germline V gene yields SGHRS for CDR1 and YFSETQ for CDR2. Sequencing used an Illumina HiSeq 2000. TCR beta chain libraries were generated through multiplex PCR amplification. High-throughput sequencing was used to analyze the amplified TCR beta chain products. In-frame beta chains were kept once TCRdb had trimmed the public reads at Q25 with fastp and called clones with MiXCR. One record per CDR3 amino acid sequence lists the most common genes and DNA. This sample has under 350,000 distinct CDR3 sequences in its table, and around 30% of those were observed once. Roughly 1.1% of the sample rests with the top ten.

The sequence joins TRBV5-1 to TRBJ2-1; TRBD2 fits 15 bases in the junction. The source material was axillary lymph node tissue. This sequence originates from a female donor with breast cancer. Some clones in this sample may be carry-over from other donors' samples. The CDR3 has the sequence CASSLGTSGRAREQFF. The nucleotides read TGCGCCAGCAGCTTGGGGACTAGCGGGAGGGCCAGGGAGCAGTTCTTC.